This TCR beta chain is from a study of chemoradiotherapy in HPV16-positive cancers. Findings and limits, study-wide: Functional assays defining HPV-specific T cells used only two HPV16-positive patients. In HPV16-positive patients, HPV-responsive T-cell expansion tracked better recurrence-free survival. Candidate HPV-specific clones and E7-related TCR motifs grew in tumor during treatment.

Worth noting for this clone: As yet, its antigen is unknown.

Samples were taken several times over chemoradiotherapy. This table comes from immunoSEQ multiplex PCR, and its TCRdb copy is limited to in-frame clones, with some not included. This table holds about 12,000 clones, approximately 90% found once. The source was blood, collected from a patient who underwent chemoradiotherapy. The sequence was obtained from a human donor with HPV-associated anogenital cancer.

The DNA for the CDR3 is TGTGCCAGCAGCGTAGTGGGTCAGAGCAATCAGCCCCAGCATTTT. Its translation is CASSVVGQSNQPQHF. This chain connects TRBV9 to TRBJ1-5, with D unresolved. Trimming removed 0 bases at V and 1 base at J, with 8 bases between. This CDR3 has 15 amino acids. In germline, CDR1 is SGDLS, CDR2 YYNGEE.